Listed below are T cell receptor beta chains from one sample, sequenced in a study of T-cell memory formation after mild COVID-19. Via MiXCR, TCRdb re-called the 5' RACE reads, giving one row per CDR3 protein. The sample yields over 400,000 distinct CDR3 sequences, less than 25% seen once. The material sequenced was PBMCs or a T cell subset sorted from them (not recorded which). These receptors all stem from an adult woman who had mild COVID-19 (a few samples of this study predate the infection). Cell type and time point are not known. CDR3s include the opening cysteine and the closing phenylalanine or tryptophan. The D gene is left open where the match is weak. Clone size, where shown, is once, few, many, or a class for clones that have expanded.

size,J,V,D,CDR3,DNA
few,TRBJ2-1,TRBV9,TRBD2,CASSAGTSGRNEQFF,TGTGCCAGCAGCGCCGGGACTAGCGGGCGCAATGAGCAGTTCTTC
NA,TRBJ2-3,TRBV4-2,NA,CASARDWADTQYF,TGTGCCAGCGCTCGGGACTGGGCAGATACGCAGTATTTT
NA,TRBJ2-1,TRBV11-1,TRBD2,CASSPWRGLYNEQFF,TGTGCCAGCAGCCCATGGCGGGGGTTATACAATGAGCAGTTCTTC
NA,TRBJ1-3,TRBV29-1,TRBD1,CSASDRGSGNTIYF,TGCAGCGCCTCTGACAGGGGCTCTGGAAACACCATATATTTT
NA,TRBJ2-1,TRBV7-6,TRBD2,CASSLGPLAGAYNEQFF,TGTGCCAGCAGCTTAGGCCCCCTAGCGGGAGCGTACAATGAGCAGTTCTTC
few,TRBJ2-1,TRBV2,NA,CASSSQRGTGNEQFF,TGTGCCAGCAGTTCCCAGAGGGGGACGGGCAATGAGCAGTTCTTC
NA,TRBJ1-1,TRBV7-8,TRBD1,CASSLVQGAGGEAFF,TGTGCCAGCAGCTTAGTTCAGGGGGCTGGAGGAGAAGCTTTCTTT
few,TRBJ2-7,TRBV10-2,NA,CASSDGTYEQYF,TGCGCCAGCAGTGATGGGACCTACGAGCAGTACTTC
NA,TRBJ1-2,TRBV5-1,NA,CASSLEGMNGYTF,TGCGCCAGCAGCTTGGAGGGGATGAATGGCTACACCTTC
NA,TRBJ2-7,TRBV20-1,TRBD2,CSARASAGGFREQYF,TGCAGTGCTAGAGCTTCGGCGGGAGGTTTCCGGGAGCAGTACTTC
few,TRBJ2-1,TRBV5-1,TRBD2,CASRPGLAGGQDEQFF,TGCGCCAGCAGGCCGGGACTAGCGGGAGGGCAGGATGAGCAGTTCTTC
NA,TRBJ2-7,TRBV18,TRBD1,CASSPPTGGRYEQYF,TGTGCCAGCTCACCCCCGACAGGGGGCAGGTACGAGCAGTACTTC
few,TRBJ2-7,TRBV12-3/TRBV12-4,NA,CASSPQVLGWDEQYF,TGTGCCAGCAGTCCACAGGTCCTGGGGTGGGACGAGCAGTACTTC
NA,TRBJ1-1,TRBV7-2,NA,CASSFSRGGTEAFF,TGTGCCAGCAGCTTCTCACGAGGGGGGACTGAAGCTTTCTTT
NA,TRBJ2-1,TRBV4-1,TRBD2,CASSQEVGGGGNEQFF,TGCGCCAGCAGCCAAGAAGTTGGCGGGGGTGGGAATGAGCAGTTCTTC
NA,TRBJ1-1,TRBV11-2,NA,CASSLAGGRIIF,TGTGCCAGCAGCTTAGCGGGGGGACGAATAATCTTT
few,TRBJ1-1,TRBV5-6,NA,CASSLAGGRDTEAFF,TGTGCCAGCAGCTTGGCCGGAGGCAGGGACACTGAAGCTTTCTTT
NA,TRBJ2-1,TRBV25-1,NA,CASSDAMSSYNEQFF,TGTGCCAGCAGCGACGCTATGAGCTCCTACAATGAGCAGTTCTTC
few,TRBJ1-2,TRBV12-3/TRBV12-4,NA,CASSLYGSMRGGGYGYTF,TGTGCCAGCAGTTTATATGGGTCCATGAGGGGAGGAGGCTATGGCTACACCTTC
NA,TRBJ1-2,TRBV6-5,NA,CASSLTGRTNYGYTF,TGTGCCAGCAGTTTAACAGGCCGAACTAACTATGGCTACACCTTC
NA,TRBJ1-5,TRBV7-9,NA,CASSPHGGQPQHF,TGTGCCAGCAGTCCTCACGGGGGTCAGCCCCAGCATTTT
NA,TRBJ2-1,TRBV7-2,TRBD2,CASSFRRGGNEQFF,TGTGCCAGCAGCTTCCGGCGGGGGGGCAATGAGCAGTTCTTC
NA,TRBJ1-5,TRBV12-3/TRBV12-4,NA,CASRLGGSQPQHF,TGTGCCAGCAGGCTGGGGGGAAGTCAGCCCCAGCATTTT
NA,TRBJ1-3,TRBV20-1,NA,CSAREGTNSGNTIYF,TGCAGTGCTAGAGAAGGGACGAACTCTGGAAACACCATATATTTT
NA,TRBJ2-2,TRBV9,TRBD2,CASSVSGSGNTGELFF,TGTGCCAGCAGCGTGAGCGGGAGCGGGAACACCGGGGAGCTGTTTTTT
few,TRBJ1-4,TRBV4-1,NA,CASSQDRVIATNEKLFF,TGCGCCAGCAGCCAAGACCGGGTGATTGCAACTAATGAAAAACTGTTTTTT
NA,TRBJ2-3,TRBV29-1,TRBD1,CSAAGTGGTSTDTQYF,TGCAGCGCCGCCGGGACAGGGGGGACTAGCACAGATACGCAGTATTTT
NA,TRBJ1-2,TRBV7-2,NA,CASSLSGGSYGYTF,TGTGCCAGCAGCTTGTCCGGGGGGTCCTATGGCTACACCTTC
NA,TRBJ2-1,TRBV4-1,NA,CASSQLISVNEQFF,TGCGCCAGCAGCCAGCTGATCTCGGTCAATGAGCAGTTCTTC
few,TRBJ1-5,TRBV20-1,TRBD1,CSAGTGNQPQHF,TGCAGTGCTGGGACAGGCAATCAGCCCCAGCATTTT
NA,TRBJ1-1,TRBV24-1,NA,CATSDLKGENTEAFF,TGTGCCACCAGTGATTTGAAGGGAGAGAACACTGAAGCTTTCTTT
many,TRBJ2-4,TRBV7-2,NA,CASSLQTVLAKNIQYF,TGTGCCAGCAGCTTGCAGACGGTACTAGCCAAAAACATTCAGTACTTC
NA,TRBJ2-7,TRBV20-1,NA,CSAIPLNSPGFAYEQYF,TGCAGTGCTATTCCTCTAAACAGTCCAGGCTTCGCCTACGAGCAGTACTTC
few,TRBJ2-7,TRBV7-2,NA,CASTQRGGGYEQYF,TGTGCCAGCACCCAGAGGGGGGGCGGCTACGAGCAGTACTTC
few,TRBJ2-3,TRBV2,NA,CASCSLDSDTQYF,TGTGCCAGCTGCTCTCTTGATTCAGATACGCAGTATTTT
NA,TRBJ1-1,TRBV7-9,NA,CASSLYVRENTEAFF,TGTGCCAGCAGCTTATACGTCAGGGAGAACACTGAAGCTTTCTTT
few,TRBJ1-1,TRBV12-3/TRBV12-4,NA,CASSLNQGAFF,TGTGCCAGCAGTTTAAATCAGGGAGCTTTCTTT
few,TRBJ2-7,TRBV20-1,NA,CSAGEQYF,TGCAGTGCTGGCGAGCAGTACTTC
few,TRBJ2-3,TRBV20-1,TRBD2,CSADPEAGGSTDTQYF,TGCAGTGCGGATCCCGAAGCGGGGGGGAGCACAGATACGCAGTATTTT
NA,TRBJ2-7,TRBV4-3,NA,CASSQDRALLSYEQYF,TGCGCCAGCAGCCAAGATAGGGCACTTTTGTCCTACGAGCAGTACTTC
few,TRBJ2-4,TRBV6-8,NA,CASICHPYRTENIQYF,TGTGCCAGCATTTGTCATCCGTACAGAACAGAAAACATTCAGTACTTC
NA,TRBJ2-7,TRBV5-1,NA,CASSPGGVAYEQYF,TGCGCCAGCAGCCCAGGGGGGGTCGCCTACGAGCAGTACTTC
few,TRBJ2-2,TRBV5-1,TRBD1,CASAIGTGSGELFF,TGCGCCAGCGCAATCGGGACAGGGTCCGGGGAGCTGTTTTTT
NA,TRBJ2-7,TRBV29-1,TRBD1,CSVERTGVGEQYF,TGCAGCGTTGAGCGGACAGGGGTCGGCGAGCAGTACTTC
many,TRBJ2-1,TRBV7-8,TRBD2,CASSLEGSGSVEQFF,TGTGCCAGCAGCTTAGAGGGTAGCGGGAGTGTTGAGCAGTTCTTC
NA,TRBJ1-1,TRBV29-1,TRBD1,CSVGRTGAGNTEAFF,TGCAGCGTTGGCCGAACAGGGGCCGGGAACACTGAAGCTTTCTTT
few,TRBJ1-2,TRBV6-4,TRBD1,CASSPRTGDSYGYTF,TGTGCCAGCAGTCCCAGGACAGGGGACAGCTATGGCTACACCTTC
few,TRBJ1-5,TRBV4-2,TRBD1,CASSKDRASQPQHF,TGTGCCAGCAGCAAGGACAGGGCCAGTCAGCCCCAGCATTTT
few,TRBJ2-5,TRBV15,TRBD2,CATSREASAGGLLRYF,TGTGCCACCAGCAGAGAGGCCTCGGCGGGGGGGCTTCTTCGGTACTTC
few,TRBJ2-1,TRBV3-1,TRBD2,CASSQALAGVGNEQFF,TGTGCCAGCAGCCAAGCGCTAGCGGGAGTTGGGAATGAGCAGTTCTTC
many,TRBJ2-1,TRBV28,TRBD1,CASSLPWQGAALSYNEQFF,TGTGCCAGCAGTTTACCGTGGCAGGGGGCGGCCCTCTCCTACAATGAGCAGTTCTTC
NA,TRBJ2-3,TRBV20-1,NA,CSARDRLADTQYF,TGCAGTGCTAGAGATAGGCTCGCAGATACGCAGTATTTT
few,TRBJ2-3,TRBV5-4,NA,CASSLVSTADTDTQYF,TGTGCCAGCAGCTTGGTCTCGACAGCCGACACAGATACGCAGTATTTT
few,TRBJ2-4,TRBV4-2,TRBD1,CASSLEGTGGIQYF,TGTGCCAGCAGCCTCGAAGGGACAGGGGGCATTCAGTACTTC
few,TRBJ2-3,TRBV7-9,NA,CASSTGELGASTDTQYF,TGTGCCAGCAGCACCGGGGAGTTAGGAGCTAGCACAGATACGCAGTATTTT